The present entry profiles one TCR beta chain with its context. Its antigen is undetermined. The entry originates in a study of cytomegalovirus exposure and HLA in healthy donors. In the PCR, 60 Vbeta and 13 Jbeta primers were used. Generated by immunoSEQ multiplex PCR, the TCRdb table keeps only in-frame clones and is missing some. The table lists roughly 120,000 clones, around 82% of them singletons. General observations from the study: The study recorded about 150 TCR beta chains that were cytomegalovirus-associated.

The V end was cut by 5 bases, the J end by 6 bases, with 10 bases between. There are 11 residues in the CDR3. The V gene's germline CDR1 is SQVTM and CDR2 ANQGSEA. The rearrangement joins TRBV29-1 to TRBJ1-1; tentatively, D is TRBD1 (5 bases). Sequenced input: PBMCs. This receptor was identified in a male donor in good health and CMV-seropositive. The CDR3: CSVRRGSEAFF. The CDR3 coding sequence is TGCAGCGTTCGGAGGGGATCTGAAGCTTTCTTT.